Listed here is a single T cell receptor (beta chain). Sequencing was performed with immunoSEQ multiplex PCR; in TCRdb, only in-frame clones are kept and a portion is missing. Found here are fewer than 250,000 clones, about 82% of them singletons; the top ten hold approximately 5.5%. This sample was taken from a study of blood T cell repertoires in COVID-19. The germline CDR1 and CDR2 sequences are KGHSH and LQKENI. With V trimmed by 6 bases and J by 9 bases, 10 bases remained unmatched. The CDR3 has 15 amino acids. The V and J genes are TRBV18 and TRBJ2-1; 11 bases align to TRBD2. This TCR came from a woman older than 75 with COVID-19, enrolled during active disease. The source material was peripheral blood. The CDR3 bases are TGTGCCAGCTCGGAAGGGACTAGCGGTCACACTGAGCAGTTCTTC. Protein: CASSEGTSGHTEQFF. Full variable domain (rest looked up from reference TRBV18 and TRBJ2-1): NAGVMQNPRHLVRRRGQEARLRCSPMKGHSHVYWYRQLPEEGLKFMVYLQKENIIDESGMPKERFSAEFPKEGPSILRIQQVVRGDSAAYFCASSEGTSGHTEQFFGPGTRLTVL.